Each of the 9 T cell receptor beta chains below was sequenced from the same sample in a study of TIL therapy for anti-PD-1-resistant metastatic lung cancer. Time point specified: pre-treatment sample, taken before nivolumab and TIL therapy. This was the immunoSEQ v3 assay. Method: immunoSEQ multiplex PCR; TCRdb's copy keeps in-frame clones and lacks some. Among roughly 60,000 clones listed, about 70% were seen once. Source: blood, taken at baseline. All receptors derive from a person between 25 and 80 years old with non-small cell lung cancer.

This chain uses TRBV5-4 with TRBJ2-2; 7 bases are shared with TRBD1. Germline CDR1 is SGHNT and CDR2 is YYREEE (reference sequence). J was trimmed by 5 bases and V by 4 bases; bases with no gene match: 2. The CDR3 contains 13 residues. CDR3: CASSLTGTGELFF. The CDR3 coding sequence is TGTGCCAGCAGCCTGACAGGGACCGGGGAGCTGTTTTTT.

This clone showed up just once. The J gene is TRBJ2-7, the V gene TRBV11-1, with 7 bases that match TRBD2. The length of the CDR3 is 15 residues. J was trimmed by 1 base and V by 2 bases; bases with no gene match: 5. Looked up from germline, CDR1 is SGHAT and CDR2 is FQDESV (reference sequence). In DNA form, the CDR3 reads TGTGCCAGCAGCTTATTTGCGGGAGCGTCCTACGAGCAGTACTTC. Its protein is CASSLFAGASYEQYF.

This clone was counted once. The V and J genes are TRBV5-1 and TRBJ2-7; 10 nucleotides agree with TRBD1. Germline V CDR1 and CDR2: SGHRS, YFSETQ. J was trimmed by 4 bases and V by 4 bases; bases with no gene match: 8. The CDR3 runs 15 residues. CDR3 protein: CASSAMGDRGYEQYF. The CDR3 nucleotides read TGCGCCAGCAGCGCAATGGGGGACAGGGGATACGAGCAGTACTTC.

This clone was detected once. The chain links TRBV6-6 to TRBJ1-1; possible D gene TRBD1, 6 bases. The CDR3 has 13 residues. The germline V gene encodes CDR1 MNHNY and CDR2 SVGAGI (reference sequence). With 8 bases removed from V and 5 bases from J, the gap between germline ends came to 15 bases. Here the CDR3 reads CASSGGGLTEAFF. DNA for the CDR3: TGTGCCAGCTCTGGGGGGGGGCTTACTGAAGCTTTCTTT.

The chain links TRBV5-4 to TRBJ1-6, with 10 bases fitting TRBD1. CDR3 length equals 15 residues. Losses at the gene ends were 3 bases for V and 8 bases for J; bases not matched to a gene: 5. Per germline, CDR1 SGHNT and CDR2 YYREEE (reference sequence). The CDR3 DNA reads TGTGCCAGCAGCTCCCCCGGGACAGGGGATTCACCCCTCCACTTT. Residues: CASSSPGTGDSPLHF.

The V and J genes are TRBV5-4 and TRBJ2-3; 8 nucleotides agree with TRBD2. The CDR3 contains 15 residues. The germline CDR1 and CDR2 sequences are SGHNT and YYREEE (reference sequence). The V gene end was trimmed by 2 bases and the J gene end by 3 bases; junction bases not matched to a gene: 5. In DNA form, the CDR3 reads TGTGCCAGCAGCTTCGGGGGGGCTCGTACAGATACGCAGTATTTT. Amino acid sequence: CASSFGGARTDTQYF.

The V gene is TRBV29-1, the J gene TRBJ1-3; D possibly corresponds to TRBD1 (5 bases). The CDR3 has 13 amino acids. Per germline, CDR1 SQVTM and CDR2 ANQGSEA. Trimming stripped 7 bases from V and 0 bases from J, with 10 bases between. The CDR3 nucleotides are TGCAGCGCTCGGGACCGCTCTGGAAACACCATATATTTT. Amino acids: CSARDRSGNTIYF.

V and J are TRBV10-1 and TRBJ2-5, with a possible D match to TRBD2 (5 bases). Trimming shortened V by 3 bases and J by 1 base, and 12 bases separated the two germline ends. This CDR3 region has 15 residues. Germline values: CDR1 WNHNN, CDR2 SYGVQD (reference sequence). The CDR3 coding sequence is TGCGCCAGCAGTGAAGGCAGCGGATTCCAAGAGACCCAGTACTTC. It is translated as CASSEGSGFQETQYF.

The genes are TRBV12-5 and TRBJ2-3; the D is unclear. Germline CDR1 reads LGHNT; CDR2 reads FRNRAP. Trimming cost V 6 bases and J 8 bases, with 9 bases left between them. The CDR3 loop spans 11 amino acids. Here the CDR3 reads CASGPPVTQYF. The CDR3 coding sequence is TGTGCTAGTGGGCCCCCGGTTACGCAGTATTTT. The full variable domain, completed using reference TRBV12-5 and TRBJ2-3, is DARVTQTPRHKVTEMGQEVTMRCQPILGHNTVFWYRQTMMQGLELLAYFRNRAPLDDSGMPKDRFSAEMPDATLATLKIQPSEPRDSAVYFCASGPPVTQYFGPGTRLTVL.